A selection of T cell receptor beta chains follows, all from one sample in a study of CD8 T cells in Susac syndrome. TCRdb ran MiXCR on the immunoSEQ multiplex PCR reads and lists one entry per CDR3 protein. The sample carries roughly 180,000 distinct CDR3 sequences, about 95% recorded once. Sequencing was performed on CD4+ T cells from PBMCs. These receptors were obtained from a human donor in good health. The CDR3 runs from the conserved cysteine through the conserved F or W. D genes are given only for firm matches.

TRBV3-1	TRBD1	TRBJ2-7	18	CASSQGITQGPLSYEQYF	TGTGCCAGCAGCCAAGGGATTACACAGGGGCCGCTCTCCTACGAGCAGTACTTC
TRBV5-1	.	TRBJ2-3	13	CASSLEATDTQYF	TGCGCCAGCAGCTTGGAGGCGACAGATACGCAGTATTTT
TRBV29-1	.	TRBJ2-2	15	CSVEATALNTGELFF	TGCAGCGTTGAGGCCACAGCCTTGAACACCGGGGAGCTGTTTTTT
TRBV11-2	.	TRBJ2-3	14	CASSLGGDGVTQYF	TGTGCCAGCAGCTTAGGAGGGGACGGCGTTACGCAGTATTTT
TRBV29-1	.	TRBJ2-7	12	CSVVQGSYEQYF	TGCAGCGTGGTTCAGGGCTCCTACGAGCAGTACTTC
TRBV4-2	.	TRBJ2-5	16	CASSRNWAGQQETQYF	TGTGCCAGCAGCCGAAACTGGGCCGGACAACAAGAGACCCAGTACTTC
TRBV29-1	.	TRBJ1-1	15	CSSRRGGRSDTEAFF	TGCAGCTCCCGGCGTGGGGGGCGCTCGGACACTGAAGCTTTCTTT
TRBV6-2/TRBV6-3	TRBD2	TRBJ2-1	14	CASSSGGSPYEQFF	TGTGCCAGCAGTTCCGGGGGGTCGCCATATGAGCAGTTCTTC
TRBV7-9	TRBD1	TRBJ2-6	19	CASSTGALTGESGANVLTF	TGTGCCAGCAGCACTGGAGCCTTGACAGGGGAATCTGGGGCCAACGTCCTGACTTTC
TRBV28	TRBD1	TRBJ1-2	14	CASSPQGAGYGYTF	TGTGCCAGCAGTCCACAGGGGGCGGGCTATGGCTACACCTTC
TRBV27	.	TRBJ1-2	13	CASSLWGADGYTF	TGTGCCAGCAGTTTATGGGGGGCGGATGGCTACACCTTC
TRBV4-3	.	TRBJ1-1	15	CASSQDWQGRTEAFF	TGCGCCAGCAGCCAAGATTGGCAGGGAAGGACTGAAGCTTTCTTT